Listed below are T cell receptor beta chains from one sample, sequenced in a study of response to subunit inactivated influenza vaccine. TCRdb recomputed calls from the RT-PCR reads with MiXCR, one row per CDR3 protein. This sample has about 500,000 distinct CDR3 sequences, with about 15% found just once. The sequences come from CD4+ T cells sorted from PBMCs, collected around 25 months after vaccination. These receptors originate from a man between 50 and 69 years old who received an inactivated influenza vaccine. The CDR3 runs from the conserved cysteine through the conserved F or W. D genes are given only for firm matches. For some rows the clone size is stated as once, few or many, or as a class when expanded; others skip it.

V gene,clone size,J gene,D gene,CDR3 protein,CDR3 DNA
TRBV4-3,-,TRBJ1-4,TRBD1,CASSQDRTGKKLFF,TGCGCCAGCAGCCAAGACCGGACAGGGAAAAAACTGTTTTTT
TRBV14,few,TRBJ2-1,-,CASSQGLPGDEQFF,TGTGCCAGCAGCCAAGGACTCCCCGGGGATGAGCAGTTCTTC
TRBV20-1,-,TRBJ2-3,TRBD2,CSARAPYGRALTDTQYF,TGCAGTGCTAGAGCACCCTACGGGAGGGCCTTGACAGATACGCAGTATTTT
TRBV5-1,many,TRBJ1-2,-,CASSLDWTNYGYTF,TGCGCCAGCAGCTTGGATTGGACGAACTATGGCTACACCTTC
TRBV4-3,-,TRBJ2-7,TRBD1,CASSQDAGQGFDEQYF,TGCGCCAGCAGCCAAGATGCGGGACAGGGGTTCGACGAGCAGTACTTC
TRBV6-2/TRBV6-3,-,TRBJ2-1,TRBD2,CASRGSGASYNEQFF,TGTGCCAGCAGGGGAAGCGGGGCCAGCTACAATGAGCAGTTCTTC
TRBV25-1,few,TRBJ2-2,-,CASNTGPNTGELFF,TGTGCCAGCAATACCGGGCCGAACACCGGGGAGCTGTTTTTT
TRBV4-3,many,TRBJ2-1,-,CASSLVPGAEQFF,TGCGCCAGCAGCCTCGTGCCGGGGGCTGAGCAGTTCTTC
TRBV2,-,TRBJ2-7,-,CASSEVIYEQYF,TGTGCCAGCAGTGAAGTTATCTACGAGCAGTACTTC
TRBV14,-,TRBJ2-2,-,CASSQDFGFTGELFF,TGTGCCAGCAGCCAAGATTTCGGGTTCACCGGGGAGCTGTTTTTT
TRBV12-3/TRBV12-4,once,TRBJ2-5,-,CASSRVTGQETQYF,TGTGCCAGCAGTCGGGTTACGGGCCAAGAGACCCAGTACTTC
TRBV6-1,few,TRBJ2-7,TRBD2,CASSSLSGRANEQYF,TGTGCCAGCAGCTCCCTTAGCGGGAGGGCCAACGAGCAGTACTTC
TRBV12-3/TRBV12-4,-,TRBJ2-5,TRBD2,CASSAPRRLAGARETQYF,TGTGCCAGCAGTGCCCCTCGCCGACTAGCGGGGGCGAGGGAGACCCAGTACTTC
TRBV20-1,-,TRBJ1-5,-,CSAREQGINQPQHF,TGCAGTGCTAGAGAACAGGGAATCAATCAGCCCCAGCATTTT
TRBV7-9,-,TRBJ2-5,-,CASSRLDGDWTQYF,TGTGCCAGCAGCAGATTGGACGGAGACTGGACCCAGTACTTC
TRBV20-1,-,TRBJ2-7,TRBD1,CSAKTGGYEQYF,TGCAGTGCCAAAACAGGGGGCTACGAGCAGTACTTC
TRBV2,-,TRBJ2-1,-,CASSGKAEQFF,TGTGCCAGCAGTGGCAAGGCAGAGCAGTTCTTC
TRBV10-2,-,TRBJ2-3,TRBD2,CASRSGSGRGFEYF,TGCGCCAGCCGATCGGGTAGCGGGAGGGGATTTGAGTATTTT
TRBV4-1,many,TRBJ2-7,-,CASSSYERAYEQYF,TGCGCCAGCAGCTCATACGAACGCGCCTACGAGCAGTACTTC
TRBV20-1,many,TRBJ1-2,-,CSAIRGAGGGYTF,TGCAGTGCTATCAGGGGAGCTGGGGGTGGCTACACCTTC
TRBV10-3,-,TRBJ2-3,-,CAISGTAQTSTKQYF,TGTGCCATCAGTGGGACAGCGCAAACCTCTACTAAGCAGTATTTT
TRBV11-2,-,TRBJ2-7,TRBD1,CASSLEDRGEQYF,TGTGCCAGCAGCTTAGAGGACAGGGGTGAGCAGTACTTC
TRBV29-1,few,TRBJ2-7,TRBD1,CSGTGGQSYEQYF,TGCAGCGGGACAGGGGGCCAATCCTACGAGCAGTACTTC
TRBV25-1,few,TRBJ2-7,-,CASSGWRGRDF,TGTGCCAGCAGTGGGTGGCGGGGGCGAGACTTC
TRBV6-5,-,TRBJ1-5,-,CASSPLVQPQHF,TGTGCCAGCAGTCCCCTAGTGCAGCCCCAGCATTTT
TRBV6-1,-,TRBJ1-1,-,CASRAGPRTEAFF,TGTGCCAGCAGGGCGGGGCCTCGGACTGAAGCTTTCTTT
TRBV12-3/TRBV12-4,-,TRBJ2-1,-,CAISLATLLSIYNEQFF,TGTGCCATCAGTTTAGCGACCCTACTCTCAATCTACAATGAGCAGTTCTTC
TRBV11-2,few,TRBJ1-2,-,CASSSAPGHYGYTF,TGTGCCAGCAGCTCCGCCCCGGGACATTATGGCTACACCTTC